This T cell receptor beta chain was captured by sequencing in a study of T cells in Graves' hyperthyroidism and ophthalmopathy. Findings and caveats of the study: Blood samples included most of the expanded thyroid clonotypes exceeding 0.001. Ophthalmopathy was model-predicted a median around 6.7 months pre-onset.

This clonotype was detected many times. Antigen unknown. Amplification yielded TCR beta CDR3 regions, with RNA transcripts as the source. In the first-round RT-PCR of the TCR CDR3, the HTBI primer set was used. TCRdb passed the multiplex PCR reads through MiXCR, listing each CDR3 protein once. There are hundreds of thousands of distinct CDR3 sequences in the sample; less than 25% occur only once, and around 10% lies in the top ten. This CDR3 has 15 amino acids. Germline assignment: CDR1 SGHDT and CDR2 YYEEEE. The trim removed 2 bases at V and 3 bases at J, leaving 5 bases unmatched. The authors obtained PBMCs from around 10 ml of fresh peripheral blood.

Sequencing was carried out using blood. This clonotype originated in a woman aged 25 to 39 with Graves' ophthalmopathy. The chain employs TRBV5-6 and TRBJ2-7, with TRBD1 matching over 10 bases. For the CDR3, the DNA is TGTGCCAGCAGCTTCCAGGACAGGGGGGTCTACGAGCAGTACTTC. Its protein product is CASSFQDRGVYEQYF.